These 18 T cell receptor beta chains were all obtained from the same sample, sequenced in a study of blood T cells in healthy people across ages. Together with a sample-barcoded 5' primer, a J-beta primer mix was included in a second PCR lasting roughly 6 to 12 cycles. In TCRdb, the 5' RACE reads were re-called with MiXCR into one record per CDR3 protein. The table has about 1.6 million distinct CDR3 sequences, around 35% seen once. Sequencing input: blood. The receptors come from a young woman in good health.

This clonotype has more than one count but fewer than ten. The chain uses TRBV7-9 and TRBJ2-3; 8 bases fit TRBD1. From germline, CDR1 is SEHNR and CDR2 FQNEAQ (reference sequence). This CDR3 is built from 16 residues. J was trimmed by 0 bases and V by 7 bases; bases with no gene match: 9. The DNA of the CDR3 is TGTGCCAGCAACCCTCCGGGACAGGAGAGCACAGATACGCAGTATTTT. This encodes CASNPPGQESTDTQYF.

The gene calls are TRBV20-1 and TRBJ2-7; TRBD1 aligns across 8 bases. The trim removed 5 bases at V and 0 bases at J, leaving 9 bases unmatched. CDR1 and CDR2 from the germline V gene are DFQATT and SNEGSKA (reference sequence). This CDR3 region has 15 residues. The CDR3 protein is CSAGAGQGISYEQYF. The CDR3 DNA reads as TGCAGTGCTGGAGCCGGACAGGGAATCTCCTACGAGCAGTACTTC.

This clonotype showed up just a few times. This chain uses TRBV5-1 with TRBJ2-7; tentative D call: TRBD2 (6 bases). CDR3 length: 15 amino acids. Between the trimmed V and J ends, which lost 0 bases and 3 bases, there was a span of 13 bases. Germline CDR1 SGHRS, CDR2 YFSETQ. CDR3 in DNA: TGCGCCAGCAGCTTGGCCGCGCGGGAAGGCTACGAGCAGTACTTC. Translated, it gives CASSLAAREGYEQYF.

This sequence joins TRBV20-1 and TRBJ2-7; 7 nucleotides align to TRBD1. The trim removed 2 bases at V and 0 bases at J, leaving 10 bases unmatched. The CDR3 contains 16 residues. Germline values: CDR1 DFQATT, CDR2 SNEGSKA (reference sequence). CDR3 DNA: TGCAGTGCTAGACTCTTCGGGACAGCGAGCTCCTACGAGCAGTACTTC. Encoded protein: CSARLFGTASSYEQYF.

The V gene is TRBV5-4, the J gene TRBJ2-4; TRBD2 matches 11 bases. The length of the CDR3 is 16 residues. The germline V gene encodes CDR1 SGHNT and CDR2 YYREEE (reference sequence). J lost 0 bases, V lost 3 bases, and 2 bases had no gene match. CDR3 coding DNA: TGTGCCAGCAGCTCAGGACTAGCGGGAGCCAAAAACATTCAGTACTTC. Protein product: CASSSGLAGAKNIQYF. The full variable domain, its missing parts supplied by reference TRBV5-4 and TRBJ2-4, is ETGVTQSPTHLIKTRGQQVTLRCSSQSGHNTVSWYQQALGQGPQFIFQYYREEENGRGNFPPRFSGLQFPNYSSELNVNALELDDSALYLCASSSGLAGAKNIQYFGAGTRLSVL.

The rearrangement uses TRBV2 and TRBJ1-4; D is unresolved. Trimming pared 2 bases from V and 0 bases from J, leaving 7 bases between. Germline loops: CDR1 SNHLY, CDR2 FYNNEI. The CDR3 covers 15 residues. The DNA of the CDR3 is TGTGCCAGCAGTGAAAGATATACAACTAATGAAAAACTGTTTTTT. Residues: CASSERYTTNEKLFF.

The DNA for the CDR3 is TGTGCCAGCAGCTTAGCGGGGAGGACTAGCGGGAGGGCCCCTGAGCAGTTCTTC. Translating it yields CASSLAGRTSGRAPEQFF. The chain employs TRBV7-6 and TRBJ2-1; 15 bases line up with TRBD2. Germline CDR1 and CDR2: SGHVS and FNYEAQ. CDR3 length: 18 residues. J gave up 9 bases and V 0 bases, and 9 bases lay outside the gene matches.

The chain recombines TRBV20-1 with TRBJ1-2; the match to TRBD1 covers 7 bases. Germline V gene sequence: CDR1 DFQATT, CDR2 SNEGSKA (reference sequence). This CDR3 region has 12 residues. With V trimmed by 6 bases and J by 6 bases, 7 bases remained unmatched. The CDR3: CSAYDTGDGYTF. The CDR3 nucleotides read TGCAGTGCATACGACACAGGGGATGGCTACACCTTC.

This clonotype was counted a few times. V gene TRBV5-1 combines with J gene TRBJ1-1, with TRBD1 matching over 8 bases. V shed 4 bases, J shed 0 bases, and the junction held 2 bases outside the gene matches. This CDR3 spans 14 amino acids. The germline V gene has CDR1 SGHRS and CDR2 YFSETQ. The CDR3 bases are TGCGCCAGCAGCGGGGGACAGGTGAACACTGAAGCTTTCTTT. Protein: CASSGGQVNTEAFF.

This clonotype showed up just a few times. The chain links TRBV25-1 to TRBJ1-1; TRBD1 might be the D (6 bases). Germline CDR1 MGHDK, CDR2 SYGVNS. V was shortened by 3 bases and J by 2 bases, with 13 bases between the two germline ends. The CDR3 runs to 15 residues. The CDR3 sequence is CASSDSGTQNTEAFF. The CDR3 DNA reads TGTGCCAGCAGTGACTCCGGGACACAAAACACTGAAGCTTTCTTT.

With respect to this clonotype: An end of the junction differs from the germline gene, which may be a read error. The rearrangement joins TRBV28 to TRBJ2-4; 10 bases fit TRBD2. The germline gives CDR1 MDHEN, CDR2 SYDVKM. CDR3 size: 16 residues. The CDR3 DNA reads TGTGCCTGCAGTTCCTCGCCTAGCGGGAGTAGGAACATTCAGTACTTC. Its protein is CACSSSPSGSRNIQYF.

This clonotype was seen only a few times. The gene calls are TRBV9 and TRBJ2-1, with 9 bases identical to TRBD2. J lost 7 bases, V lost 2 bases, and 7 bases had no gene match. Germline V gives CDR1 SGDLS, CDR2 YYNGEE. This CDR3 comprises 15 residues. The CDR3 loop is CASSVGRGGRNEQFF. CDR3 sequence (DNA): TGTGCCAGCAGCGTCGGGCGGGGGGGTCGAAATGAGCAGTTCTTC.

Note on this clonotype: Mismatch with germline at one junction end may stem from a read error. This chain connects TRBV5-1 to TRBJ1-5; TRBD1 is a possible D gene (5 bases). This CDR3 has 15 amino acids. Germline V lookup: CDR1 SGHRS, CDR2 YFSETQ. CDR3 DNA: TGCACCAGCAGCTTGGGACCCTTAGGAGGTCAGCCCCAGCATTTT. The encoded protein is CTSSLGPLGGQPQHF. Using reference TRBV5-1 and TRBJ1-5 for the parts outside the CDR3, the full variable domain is KAGVTQTPRYLIKTRGQQVTLSCSPISGHRSVSWYQQTPGQGLQFLFEYFSETQRNKGNFPGRFSGRQFSNSRSEMNVSTLELGDSALYLCTSSLGPLGGQPQHFGDGTRLSIL.

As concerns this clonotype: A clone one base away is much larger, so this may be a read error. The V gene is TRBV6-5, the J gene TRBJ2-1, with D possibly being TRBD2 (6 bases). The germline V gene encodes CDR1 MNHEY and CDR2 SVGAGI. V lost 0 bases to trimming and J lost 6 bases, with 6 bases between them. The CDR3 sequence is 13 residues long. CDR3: CASSYSTSNEQFF. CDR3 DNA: TGTGCCAGCAGTTACTCGACTAGCAATGAGCAGTTCTTC.

DNA for the CDR3: TGTGCCAGCAGCGTCGGGGACAGGGGCGCTAACTATGGCTACACCTTC. It translates to CASSVGDRGANYGYTF. The gene calls are TRBV9 and TRBJ1-2; 10 bases match TRBD1. Germline V gives CDR1 SGDLS, CDR2 YYNGEE. The CDR3 contains 16 residues. V lost 2 bases and J lost 0; bases outside the gene matches: 4. The variable domain in full, completed from reference TRBV9 and TRBJ1-2, reads DSGVTQTPKHLITATGQRVTLRCSPRSGDLSVYWYQQSLDQGLQFLIQYYNGEERAKGNILERFSAQQFPDLHSELNLSSLELGDSALYFCASSVGDRGANYGYTFGSGTRLTVV.

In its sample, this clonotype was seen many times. This CDR3 reads CASSRETGQGKAQYF. CDR3 bases: TGCGCCAGCAGCCGAGAGACCGGGCAGGGGAAGGCCCAGTACTTC. The J gene is TRBJ2-5, the V gene TRBV4-1; D may be TRBD1 (6 bases). Deletions cut 4 bases from V and 9 bases from J, with 21 bases between. Germline CDR1 MGHRA, CDR2 YSYEKL. The CDR3 is made up of 15 amino acids.

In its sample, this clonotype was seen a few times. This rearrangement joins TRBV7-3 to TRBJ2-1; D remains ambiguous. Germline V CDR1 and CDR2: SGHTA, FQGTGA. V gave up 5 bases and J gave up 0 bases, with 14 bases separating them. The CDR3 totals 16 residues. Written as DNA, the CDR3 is TGTGCCAGCAGCGCCCAACTCCCTAGCTCCTACAATGAGCAGTTCTTC. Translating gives CASSAQLPSSYNEQFF.

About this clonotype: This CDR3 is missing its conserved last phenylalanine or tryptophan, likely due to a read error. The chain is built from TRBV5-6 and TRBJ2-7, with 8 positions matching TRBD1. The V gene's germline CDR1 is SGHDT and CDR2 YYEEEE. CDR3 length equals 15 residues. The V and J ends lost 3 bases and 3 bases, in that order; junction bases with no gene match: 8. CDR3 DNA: TGTGCCAGCAGCTGGGCAGGGGGCCAAGTCTACGAGCAGTACTCC. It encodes CASSWAGGQVYEQYS.